The 26 T cell receptor beta chains below all came from one sample that was sequenced in a study of cytomegalovirus exposure and HLA in healthy donors. Sequenced by immunoSEQ multiplex PCR; TCRdb stores in-frame clones only, minus some. The data hold around 180,000 clones, with more than 70% observed a single time. What was sequenced was PBMCs. Receptor source: a woman in her late teens or twenties in good health and CMV-seronegative.

The V gene is TRBV5-4, the J gene TRBJ1-5; D is uncertain. V was pared by 0 bases and J by 7 bases, with 11 bases between. The CDR3 contains 14 residues. From germline, CDR1 is SGHNT and CDR2 YYREEE (reference sequence). The CDR3 DNA sequence: TGTGCCAGCAGCTTGGCCGGGTTCGGGCAGCCCCAGCATTTT. Translating gives CASSLAGFGQPQHF. The full variable domain, with the rest looked up from reference TRBV5-4 and TRBJ1-5, is ETGVTQSPTHLIKTRGQQVTLRCSSQSGHNTVSWYQQALGQGPQFIFQYYREEENGRGNFPPRFSGLQFPNYSSELNVNALELDDSALYLCASSLAGFGQPQHFGDGTRLSIL.

This clone was observed once. This chain connects TRBV30 to TRBJ2-7; D gene unclear. V gave up 2 bases and J gave up 4 bases, with 12 bases separating them. The CDR3 spans 13 residues. The germline V gene encodes CDR1 GTSNPN and CDR2 SVGIG (reference sequence). CDR3 loop: CAWSKNGAYEQYF. The CDR3 DNA follows: TGTGCCTGGAGTAAGAACGGTGCGTACGAGCAGTACTTC. Looking up the rest from reference TRBV30 and TRBJ2-7 gives the full variable domain: SQTIHQWPATLVQPVGSPLSLECTVEGTSNPNLYWYRQAAGRGLQLLFYSVGIGQISSEVPQNLSASRPQDRQFILSSKKLLLSDSGFYLCAWSKNGAYEQYFGPGTRLTVT.

This rearrangement joins TRBV2 to TRBJ2-3; 8 bases are a match to TRBD2. Trimming removed 6 bases from V and 5 bases from J; junction bases left unmatched: 7. The length of the CDR3 is 14 residues. Per germline, CDR1 SNHLY and CDR2 FYNNEI. The CDR3 DNA reads as TGTGCCAGCAGGAGGGGACTAGGTAGAGATACGCAGTATTTT. It is translated as CASRRGLGRDTQYF.

The chain has TRBV6-6 and TRBJ1-1; TRBD1 might be the D (5 bases). Looked up from germline, CDR1 is MNHNY and CDR2 is SVGAGI (reference sequence). Trimming took 2 bases from V and 1 from J, leaving 8 bases between them. This CDR3 is built from 14 residues. DNA of the CDR3: TGTGCCAGCAGTTACCCCGGACAGAACACTGAAGCTTTCTTT. It codes for CASSYPGQNTEAFF.

The sample holds a few counts of this clone. The chain couples TRBV19 to TRBJ1-2; D remains ambiguous. Trimming left V 5 bases short and J 4 bases short, with 11 bases between. Germline V lookup: CDR1 LNHDA, CDR2 SQIVND (reference sequence). This CDR3 spans 13 amino acids. CDR3 amino acids: CASSDSSGYGYTF. DNA for the CDR3: TGTGCCAGTAGTGATTCTTCGGGCTATGGCTACACCTTC.

This clone was seen only once. The chain employs TRBV12-5 and TRBJ2-1; TRBD1 matches 10 bases. The CDR3 loop spans 15 amino acids. CDR1 and CDR2 (germline): LGHNT, FRNRAP. Trimming cost V 5 bases and J 12 bases; bases outside gene matches: 13. The CDR3 protein is CASGTGTGAWGGQFF. The CDR3 nucleotides are TGTGCTAGTGGTACCGGGACAGGGGCATGGGGTGGGCAGTTCTTC.

This clone appeared a single time. V and J are TRBV30 and TRBJ2-7; the D gene is possibly TRBD1 (5 bases). The CDR3 covers 16 residues. Germline V gene data show CDR1 as GTSNPN and CDR2 as SVGIG (reference sequence). Trimming shortened V by 2 bases and J by 4 bases, and 21 bases separated the two germline ends. The CDR3 DNA reads as TGTGCCTGGAGTAGTTTGGGAAACAGGCCAGATTACGAGCAGTACTTC. Its translation is CAWSSLGNRPDYEQYF. Full variable domain (missing parts from reference TRBV30 and TRBJ2-7): SQTIHQWPATLVQPVGSPLSLECTVEGTSNPNLYWYRQAAGRGLQLLFYSVGIGQISSEVPQNLSASRPQDRQFILSSKKLLLSDSGFYLCAWSSLGNRPDYEQYFGPGTRLTVT.

This clone was counted only a few times. This chain connects TRBV2 to TRBJ2-7; unclear D gene. The V end lost 9 bases, the J end lost 2 bases, and 20 bases lay between the germline ends. The CDR3 totals 15 residues. Germline CDR1 SNHLY, CDR2 FYNNEI. The CDR3 DNA reads as TGTGCCAGGGGTACAGAAAAGGCATTCGCCTACGAGCAGTACTTC. Amino acid sequence: CARGTEKAFAYEQYF.

The CDR3 protein is CASSLKLQGREQYF. In DNA, the CDR3 is TGCGCCAGCAGCTTGAAACTACAGGGTCGTGAGCAGTACTTC. This chain links TRBV5-1 with TRBJ2-7, with D perhaps matching TRBD1 (6 bases). The CDR3 spans 14 residues. V lost 1 base and J 7 bases, leaving 15 bases between the germline ends. The germline V gene encodes CDR1 SGHRS and CDR2 YFSETQ.

The rearrangement links TRBV19 to TRBJ1-4; the D gene is possibly TRBD1 (5 bases). Between the trimmed V and J ends, which lost 5 bases and 11 bases, there was a span of 21 bases. This CDR3 contains 15 residues. Germline V gene lookup returns CDR1 LNHDA and CDR2 SQIVND (reference sequence). CDR3 nucleotides: TGTGCCAGTAGTCTATCCTACGCGGGGGTGAGCAAACTGTTTTTT. This sequence encodes CASSLSYAGVSKLFF.

V and J are TRBV7-3 and TRBJ2-2; no clear D. V was cut by 6 bases and J by 2 bases, with 10 bases left in between. CDR3 length: 14 residues. Germline values: CDR1 SGHTA, CDR2 FQGTGA. The DNA for the CDR3 is TGTGCCAGCAGGACGACACGAAACACCGGGGAGCTGTTTTTT. Translation: CASRTTRNTGELFF.

This clone appeared once. This sequence joins TRBV15 and TRBJ2-3; D might be TRBD2 (5 bases). The CDR3 has 13 amino acids. V was shortened by 0 bases and J by 6 bases, with 7 bases between the two germline ends. Per germline, CDR1 LNHNV and CDR2 YYDKDF (reference sequence). The CDR3 loop is CATSRDTGDTQYF. CDR3 sequence (DNA): TGTGCCACCAGCAGAGATACGGGGGATACGCAGTATTTT.

The rearrangement links TRBV7-2 to TRBJ2-7, with D possibly being TRBD1 (5 bases). Germline V gene lookup returns CDR1 SGHTA and CDR2 FQGNSA. V lost 1 base, J lost 5 bases, and 15 bases lay in between. This CDR3 is built from 15 residues. The CDR3, as DNA: TGTGCCAGCAGCTTAGTGCAGGGAATTTTCGACGAGCAGTACTTC. Residues: CASSLVQGIFDEQYF.

The gene calls are TRBV7-6 and TRBJ1-1; 7 nucleotides match TRBD1. The V gene's germline CDR1 is SGHVS and CDR2 FNYEAQ. The CDR3 spans 14 residues. V gave up 2 bases and J gave up 5 bases; unmatched junction bases: 5. The CDR3 loop is CASSLLGQSTEAFF. The CDR3 nucleotides are TGTGCCAGCAGCTTATTGGGACAGTCGACTGAAGCTTTCTTT. Full variable domain (rest looked up from reference TRBV7-6 and TRBJ1-1): GAGVSQSPRYKVTKRGQDVALRCDPISGHVSLYWYRQALGQGPEFLTYFNYEAQQDKSGLPNDRFSAERPEGSISTLTIQRTEQRDSAMYRCASSLLGQSTEAFFGQGTRLTVV.

The chain is built from TRBV5-6 and TRBJ1-2, with TRBD1 matching 11 bases. Germline CDR1 SGHDT, CDR2 YYEEEE. The CDR3 length is 15 residues. J was trimmed by 8 bases and V by 3 bases; bases with no gene match: 9. DNA for the CDR3: TGTGCCAGCAGCTCGGGACAGGGGGACCCGGGCGGCTACACCTTC. Residues: CASSSGQGDPGGYTF. The variable domain in full, with the rest retrieved from reference TRBV5-6 and TRBJ1-2, is DAGVTQSPTHLIKTRGQQVTLRCSPKSGHDTVSWYQQALGQGPQFIFQYYEEEERQRGNFPDRFSGHQFPNYSSELNVNALLLGDSALYLCASSSGQGDPGGYTFGSGTRLTVV.

The genes are TRBV2 and TRBJ2-7; 8 nucleotides align to TRBD1. This CDR3 has 14 residues. CDR1 SNHLY and CDR2 FYNNEI come from the germline V gene. The trim removed 3 bases at V and 7 bases at J, leaving 8 bases unmatched. The CDR3 DNA is TGTGCCAGCAGTGATGGCAGGGGGCTGGGGGAGCAGTACTTC. Translation gives CASSDGRGLGEQYF.

CDR3 sequence: CASQRDRGNGNTIYF. The CDR3 DNA is TGTGCCAGCCAGCGGGACAGGGGAAACGGAAACACCATATATTTT. V usage is TRBV2 and J usage is TRBJ1-3; 10 nucleotides line up with TRBD1. Germline trimming cut 8 bases from V and 4 bases from J; bases unmatched to any gene: 8. CDR3 length: 15 residues. Germline V gives CDR1 SNHLY, CDR2 FYNNEI.

This chain connects TRBV12-5 to TRBJ2-2; TRBD1 aligns across 10 bases. The V gene end was trimmed by 1 base and the J gene end by 7 bases; junction bases not matched to a gene: 6. CDR1 and CDR2 from the germline V gene are LGHNT and FRNRAP. This CDR3 region has 16 residues. CDR3 residues: CASGLAAGTGDGELFF. As DNA, the CDR3 is TGTGCTAGTGGTTTGGCCGCCGGGACAGGGGACGGGGAGCTGTTTTTT.

In its sample, this clone was seen once. The chain links TRBV5-1 to TRBJ1-4; a weak D match, TRBD1 (5 bases). Germline V gives CDR1 SGHRS, CDR2 YFSETQ. The CDR3 has 15 amino acids. Trimming stripped 4 bases from V and 0 bases from J, with 10 bases between. CDR3 coding DNA: TGCGCCAGCAGCCGACAGCTTGCAACTAATGAAAAACTGTTTTTT. Amino acids: CASSRQLATNEKLFF.

The V call is TRBV25-1, the J call TRBJ1-5; D might be TRBD1 (6 bases). This CDR3 spans 15 amino acids. Germline lookup yields CDR1 MGHDK and CDR2 SYGVNS. Trimming removed 5 bases at V and 5 bases at J, with 16 bases between. The CDR3 is CASSWGHGLDQPQHF. CDR3 DNA sequence: TGTGCCAGCAGTTGGGGACATGGACTTGATCAGCCCCAGCATTTT.

This chain uses TRBV5-8 with TRBJ1-4; no reliable D call. The CDR3 is 13 residues long. Germline V gives CDR1 SGHTS, CDR2 YDEGEE. The germline V and J ends were trimmed by 0 bases and 12 bases, with 12 bases remaining between them. The CDR3 DNA reads TGTGCCAGCAGCTTGGATCGAGGGAGGCAACTGTTTTTT. Amino acid sequence: CASSLDRGRQLFF.

The V gene is TRBV4-2, the J gene TRBJ2-7; TRBD2 agrees at 9 bases. Trimming cost V 2 bases and J 3 bases; bases outside gene matches: 8. The germline V gene has CDR1 LGHNA and CDR2 YNFKEQ. The CDR3 runs to 16 residues. The DNA for the CDR3 is TGTGCCAGCAGCCAAACGGCGGGGGGGGACCACTACGAGCAGTACTTC. Protein product: CASSQTAGGDHYEQYF.

This chain uses TRBV6-5 with TRBJ2-3, with no clear D. The ends were cut back, 7 bases at V and 2 bases at J, with 13 bases in the middle. The CDR3 loop spans 14 amino acids. The germline V gene has CDR1 MNHEY and CDR2 SVGAGI. This CDR3 reads CASTPADSTDTQYF. Written as DNA, the CDR3 is TGTGCCAGCACCCCAGCCGACTCCACAGATACGCAGTATTTT.

The genes are TRBV5-1 and TRBJ2-2; D remains ambiguous. V lost 0 bases to trimming and J lost 3 bases, with 9 bases between them. The CDR3 extends over 15 amino acids. CDR1 and CDR2 from the germline V gene are SGHRS and YFSETQ. The CDR3 DNA follows: TGCGCCAGCAGCTTGGACAAGTCAGACACCGGGGAGCTGTTTTTT. Translation gives CASSLDKSDTGELFF.

This sequence joins TRBV6-1 and TRBJ2-7; 7 bases are a match to TRBD2. The V and J ends lost 5 bases and 0 bases, in that order; junction bases with no gene match: 4. CDR3 size: 14 residues. Germline CDR1 reads MNHNS; CDR2 reads SASEGT. In nucleotides, the CDR3 is TGTGCCAGCAGTCCAGCGGGAAGCTCCTACGAGCAGTACTTC. It yields the protein CASSPAGSSYEQYF.

The chain employs TRBV6-6 and TRBJ1-5; D not certain. The V and J ends lost 2 bases and 7 bases respectively, with 9 bases between them. Per the germline V gene, CDR1 is MNHNY and CDR2 is SVGAGI (reference sequence). There are 13 residues in the CDR3. CDR3 bases: TGTGCCAGCAGTTACGGAGGGAACCAGCCCCAGCATTTT. It is translated as CASSYGGNQPQHF.